Given below is one TCR beta chain in context. Its antigen is undetermined. The data were obtained in a study of T cell repertoires in cytomegalovirus infection. Study context: It can be stated that public TCR beta signatures indicated CMV infection as well as a matching HLA type. Findings of the study overall: CMV-specific TCR beta clonotypes restricted by HLA-C dominated the ex vivo response.

From the reads, TCRdb called clonotypes with MiXCR, one entry per CDR3 protein. The sample contains more than 200,000 distinct CDR3 sequences, approximately 9.2% of which appear only once. CDR1 MNHNS and CDR2 SASEGT come from the germline V gene. The CDR3 contains 18 residues. Trimming removed 5 bases from V and 0 bases from J; junction bases left unmatched: 5. The sample comprised PBMCs. The chain employs TRBV6-1 and TRBJ2-2; TRBD2 matches 14 bases. The TCR sequence derives from a human donor in good health (CMV status not recorded). Some clones in this sample may be carry-over from other donors' samples. CDR3 region: CASSLRLAGGANTGELFF. CDR3 in DNA: TGTGCCAGCAGTCTTCGACTAGCGGGGGGGGCGAACACCGGGGAGCTGTTTTTT.